Described below is a single T cell receptor (beta chain) sequence and its context. The antigen remains undetermined. CDR3 and TCR beta VDJ profiling relied on genomic DNA as the template. A single record per CDR3 protein comes from TCRdb applying MiXCR to the reads. The repertoire holds around 170,000 distinct CDR3 sequences, 63% seen once, with 35% to 50% in the top ten. This sample was taken from a study of CD8+CD57+ T cells in acquired aplastic anemia. Study overall: An average of roughly 2.9 ug of DNA was obtained from sorted CD4+ and CD8+ cells. CD4+ cell libraries from healthy donors averaged roughly 10 million reads.

Study-wide findings and caveats: Found in both controls and patients were around 31 CD8+ CDR3 sequences.

Trimming took 0 bases from V and 7 from J, leaving 4 bases between them. CDR1 and CDR2 from the germline V gene are LNHNV and YYDKDF (reference sequence). The CDR3 totals 13 residues. This sequence joins TRBV15 and TRBJ1-6; no firm D call. This receptor was identified in a human donor in good health. The sample consisted of sorted CD4+, CD8+, or CD8+CD57+ T cells (not recorded which) from PBMCs. CDR3: CATSRDWNSPLHF. The DNA of the CDR3 is TGTGCCACCAGCAGAGATTGGAATTCACCCCTCCACTTT.